The next 11 T cell receptor beta chains were all read from a single sample in a study of T cell changes during pregnancy in multiple sclerosis (dated by TCRdb to the late 2010s). Receptor libraries were prepared by the immunoSEQ multiplex PCR assay. TCRdb took this table from immuneACCESS and kept in-frame rearrangements with V and J called. Such tables lack part of the clones; where checked against another copy, unresolved V genes explain under half of the gap, and the rest is unexplained. The table for this sample lists 35,000 to 45,000 clones; 85% to 90% of them were counted only once. About 0.6% of the sample rests with the top ten. The source was CD4+ T cells from peripheral blood mononuclear cells, collected in the first trimester of pregnancy. Receptors were obtained from a female donor with multiple sclerosis, enrolled in a pregnancy study.

This sequence joins TRBV6-5 and TRBJ2-1, with 9 bases lining up with TRBD2. J gave up 7 bases and V 6 bases, and 10 bases lay outside the gene matches. Germline CDR1 reads MNHEY; CDR2 reads SVGAGI. The CDR3 length is 15 residues. The CDR3 nucleotides are TGTGCCAGCAGATCAGATAGCGGGAGCGATAATGAGCAGTTCTTC. It is translated as CASRSDSGSDNEQFF.

The rearrangement joins TRBV27 to TRBJ1-2, with 7 nucleotides matching TRBD1. CDR1 MNHEY and CDR2 SMNVEV come from the germline V gene (reference sequence). V was pared by 6 bases and J by 3 bases, with 10 bases of the junction left unmatched. CDR3 length: 15 amino acids. The CDR3 coding sequence is TGTGCCAGCAGCCTATACCAGGGGGTGGACTATGGCTACACCTTC. As protein: CASSLYQGVDYGYTF.

The chain carries TRBV9 and TRBJ2-1; 9 bases align to TRBD1. CDR1 is SGDLS and CDR2 is YYNGEE in the germline V gene. The CDR3 covers 16 residues. Losses at the gene ends were 4 bases for V and 6 bases for J; bases not matched to a gene: 11. The CDR3 region has the DNA TGTGCCAGCAGCTGGGGGGTTGGGACAGGGAGCAATGAGCAGTTCTTC. Protein sequence: CASSWGVGTGSNEQFF. The variable domain in full, completed from reference TRBV9 and TRBJ2-1, reads DSGVTQTPKHLITATGQRVTLRCSPRSGDLSVYWYQQSLDQGLQFLIQYYNGEERAKGNILERFSAQQFPDLHSELNLSSLELGDSALYFCASSWGVGTGSNEQFFGPGTRLTVL.

V is TRBV5-4 and J is TRBJ1-2, with D possibly being TRBD1 (5 bases). Germline-derived CDR1 and CDR2 are SGHNT and YYREEE (reference sequence). CDR3 size: 13 residues. With 6 bases removed from V and 7 bases from J, the gap between germline ends came to 16 bases. The DNA of the CDR3 is TGTGCCAGCATGTTTCAGGGAACGACTGGCTACACCTTC. This codes for CASMFQGTTGYTF.

Only a few counts were recorded for this clone. The J gene is TRBJ1-2, the V gene TRBV7-9; perhaps TRBD1 as D (6 bases). The germline V gene has CDR1 SEHNR and CDR2 FQNEAQ (reference sequence). The CDR3 sequence is 13 residues long. V shed 5 bases and J shed 7 bases, with 14 bases lying between them. CDR3: CASSATSGVGYTF. The CDR3, as DNA: TGTGCCAGCAGCGCGACTTCAGGGGTTGGCTACACCTTC.

Written as DNA, the CDR3 is TGTGCCAGCAGCGGGAGGGAGACCCAGTACTTC. Protein: CASSGRETQYF. The V gene is TRBV2, the J gene TRBJ2-5, with 7 bases lining up with TRBD2. The CDR3 runs 11 residues. Germline CDR1 SNHLY, CDR2 FYNNEI. Germline trimming cut 6 bases from V and 5 bases from J; bases unmatched to any gene: 0.

This rearrangement joins TRBV6-1 to TRBJ2-5, with TRBD1 matching 8 bases. This CDR3 region has 14 residues. The V and J ends lost 6 bases and 5 bases, in that order; junction bases with no gene match: 8. The germline CDR1 and CDR2 sequences are MNHNS and SASEGT. The CDR3 loop is CASSRNRGAETQYF. In DNA form, the CDR3 reads TGTGCCAGCAGCCGAAACAGGGGGGCCGAGACCCAGTACTTC.

V gene TRBV6-5 combines with J gene TRBJ1-2; D possibly corresponds to TRBD1 (6 bases). This CDR3 contains 15 residues. The V and J ends lost 0 bases and 4 bases respectively, with 12 bases between them. Germline CDR1 and CDR2: MNHEY and SVGAGI. CDR3 residues: CASSYSPGQSYGYTF. CDR3 nucleotides: TGTGCCAGCAGTTACTCCCCTGGACAGTCCTATGGCTACACCTTC.

This chain connects TRBV27 to TRBJ2-3, with 7 bases lining up with TRBD2. The ends lost 4 bases at V and 9 bases at J; junction bases unmatched: 10. This CDR3 is built from 14 residues. The germline gives CDR1 MNHEY, CDR2 SMNVEV (reference sequence). The CDR3 spells CASSSSTSVGTQYF. The CDR3 DNA reads TGTGCCAGCAGTTCCTCCACTAGCGTTGGCACGCAGTATTTT.

The chain has TRBV7-8 and TRBJ2-7; TRBD2 aligns across 9 bases. The germline CDR1 and CDR2 sequences are SGHVS and FQNEAQ. Trimming at V came to 1 base and at J to 5 bases, leaving 3 bases not matched to a gene. The CDR3 is 14 residues long. The CDR3 here is CASSLGGRVDEQYF. The CDR3 coding sequence is TGTGCCAGCAGCTTAGGCGGGAGGGTGGACGAGCAGTACTTC.

This clone occurred a few times. The chain uses TRBV4-3 and TRBJ1-2; 8 nucleotides match TRBD1. Per germline, CDR1 LGHNA and CDR2 YSLEER. The junction had 2 bases not matched to a gene; V was cut back by 3 bases and J by 5 bases. The CDR3 consists of 13 residues. DNA of the CDR3: TGCGCCAGCAGCCAGACAGGGGTTTATGGCTACACCTTC. It specifies CASSQTGVYGYTF.